This entry features one TCR beta chain sequence. Germline lookup yields CDR1 LNHDA and CDR2 SQIVND (reference sequence). CDR3 length: 15 residues. V shed 2 bases and J 8 bases; nucleotides not matched to a gene: 9. The data were obtained in a study of T cells in Graves' hyperthyroidism and ophthalmopathy. TCR beta CDR3 sequences were amplified from RNA transcripts. Researchers ran a first-round RT-PCR on the TCR CDR3 using the HTBI primer set. TCRdb itself ran the multiplex PCR reads through MiXCR, one entry per CDR3 protein. The sample holds 650,000 to 850,000 distinct CDR3 sequences, around 19% seen once.

The sample was blood. The rearrangement links TRBV19 to TRBJ1-2; 9 bases are a match to TRBD1. The receptor's source is a woman in her fifties or sixties with Graves' hyperthyroidism that later progressed to Graves' ophthalmopathy. The CDR3 sequence: CASSILPGQGAGYTF. CDR3 sequence (DNA): TGTGCCAGTAGTATACTCCCGGGACAGGGAGCCGGCTACACCTTC.